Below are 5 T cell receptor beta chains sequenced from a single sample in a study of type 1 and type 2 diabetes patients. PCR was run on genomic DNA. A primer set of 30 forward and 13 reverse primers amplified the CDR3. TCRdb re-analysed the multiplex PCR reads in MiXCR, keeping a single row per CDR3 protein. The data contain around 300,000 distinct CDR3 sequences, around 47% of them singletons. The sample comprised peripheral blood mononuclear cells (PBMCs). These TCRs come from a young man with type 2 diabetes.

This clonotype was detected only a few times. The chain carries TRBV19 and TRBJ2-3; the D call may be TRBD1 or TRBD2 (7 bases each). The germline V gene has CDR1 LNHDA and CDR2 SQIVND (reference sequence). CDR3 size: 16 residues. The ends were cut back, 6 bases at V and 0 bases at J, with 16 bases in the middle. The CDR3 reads CASRTGSGDSTDTQYF. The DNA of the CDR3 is TGTGCCAGTAGGACAGGGAGCGGGGACAGCACAGATACGCAGTATTTT.

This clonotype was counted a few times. The CDR3 loop reads CAISESGRTGAQETQYF. For the CDR3, the DNA is TGTGCCATCAGTGAGTCGGGGAGGACAGGGGCACAAGAGACCCAGTACTTC. The chain recombines TRBV10-3 with TRBJ2-5, with TRBD1 matching over 9 bases. With V trimmed by 0 bases and J by 2 bases, 7 bases remained unmatched. The germline V gene encodes CDR1 ENHRY and CDR2 SYGVKD. The CDR3 runs 17 residues.

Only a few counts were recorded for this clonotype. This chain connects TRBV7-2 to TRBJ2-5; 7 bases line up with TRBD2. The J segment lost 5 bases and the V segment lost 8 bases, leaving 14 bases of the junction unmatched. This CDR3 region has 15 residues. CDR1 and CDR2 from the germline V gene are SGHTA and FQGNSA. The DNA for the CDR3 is TGTGCCAGCGGCCTTCGCGGGGGACGAGGTGAGACCCAGTACTTC. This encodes CASGLRGGRGETQYF. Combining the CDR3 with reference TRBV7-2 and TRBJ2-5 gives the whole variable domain GAGVSQSPSNKVTEKGKDVELRCDPISGHTALYWYRQSLGQGLEFLIYFQGNSAPDKSGLPSDRFSAERTGGSVSTLTIQRTQQEDSAVYLCASGLRGGRGETQYFGPGTRLLVL.

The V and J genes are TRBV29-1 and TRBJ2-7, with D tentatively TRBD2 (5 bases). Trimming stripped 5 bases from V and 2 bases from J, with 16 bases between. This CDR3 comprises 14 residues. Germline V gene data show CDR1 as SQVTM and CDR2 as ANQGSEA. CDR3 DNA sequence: TGCAGCGTTCTTTCGACGTACGGGACCTACGAGCAGTACTTC. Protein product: CSVLSTYGTYEQYF.

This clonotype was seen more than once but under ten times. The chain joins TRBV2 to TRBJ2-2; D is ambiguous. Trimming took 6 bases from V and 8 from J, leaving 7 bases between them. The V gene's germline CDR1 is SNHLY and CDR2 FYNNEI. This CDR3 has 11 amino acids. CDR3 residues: CASRLDGELFF. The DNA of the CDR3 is TGTGCCAGCAGATTAGATGGGGAGCTGTTTTTT.